This T cell receptor (beta chain) was documented in a study of shared clonotypes between healthy human individuals. Germline CDR1 and CDR2: MDHEN and SYDVKM. The V gene end was trimmed by 7 bases and the J gene end by 6 bases; junction bases not matched to a gene: 7. CDR3 size: 14 residues. Sequencing was performed with immunoSEQ multiplex PCR; in TCRdb, only in-frame clones are kept and a portion is missing. There are a few million clones in the sample; 85% to 95% occur only once, and about 0.41% lies in the top ten. This clone showed up just once. This sequence originates from a man between 18 and 29 years old in good health. Some clones in this sample may be carry-over from other donors' samples. The sample was naive CD4+ T cells from PBMCs. Subset meaning: CD45RA+ positively selected. This chain joins TRBV28 and TRBJ2-1; 9 bases align to TRBD2. CDR3 coding DNA: TGTGCCAGCAACTCTCGGACTAGCGTCAATGAGCAGTTCTTC. Amino acid sequence: CASNSRTSVNEQFF. Combining the CDR3 with reference TRBV28 and TRBJ2-1 gives the whole variable domain DVKVTQSSRYLVKRTGEKVFLECVQDMDHENMFWYRQDPGLGLRLIYFSYDVKMKEKGDIPEGYSVSREKKERFSLILESASTNQTSMYLCASNSRTSVNEQFFGPGTRLTVL.